These 18 T cell receptor beta chains originate from one sample sequenced in a study of cytomegalovirus exposure and HLA in healthy donors. 13 Jbeta primers and 60 Vbeta primers were used for the PCR. Profiling relied on immunoSEQ multiplex PCR, and the TCRdb table lists in-frame clones only, not all of them. The repertoire holds roughly 50,000 clones, with 65% to 80% as singletons. The sequenced material came from PBMCs. All receptors come from a man aged 25-45 years in good health and CMV-seropositive.

The rearrangement links TRBV2 to TRBJ2-3; 7 bases agree with TRBD1. The CDR3 extends over 15 amino acids. V gave up 2 bases and J gave up 2 bases; unmatched junction bases: 4. Germline-derived CDR1 and CDR2 are SNHLY and FYNNEI. The CDR3 DNA is TGTGCCAGCAGTGAACAGGGGGTACTCACAGATACGCAGTATTTT. This gives the protein CASSEQGVLTDTQYF.

The V and J genes are TRBV19 and TRBJ1-5; 7 bases line up with TRBD1. Trimming cost V 4 bases and J 1 base; bases outside gene matches: 16. Germline V CDR1 and CDR2: LNHDA, SQIVND (reference sequence). The CDR3 runs to 19 residues. CDR3 in amino acids: CASSRPTRWTGQSNQPQHF. In nucleotides, the CDR3 is TGTGCCAGTAGTAGGCCCACCCGGTGGACGGGACAGAGCAATCAGCCCCAGCATTTT.

This chain links TRBV27 with TRBJ1-6, with 7 nucleotides matching TRBD1. The CDR3 is 17 residues long. CDR1 is MNHEY and CDR2 is SMNVEV in the germline V gene (reference sequence). The trim removed 4 bases at V and 0 bases at J, leaving 6 bases unmatched. DNA of the CDR3: TGTGCCAGCAGTTACAACAGGGGTCCCTCCTATAATTCACCCCTCCACTTT. Translation: CASSYNRGPSYNSPLHF.

This chain joins TRBV4-3 and TRBJ1-4, with a weak D call TRBD1 (6 bases). V lost 2 bases and J 8 bases, leaving 15 bases between the germline ends. Germline V gives CDR1 LGHNA, CDR2 YSLEER. The CDR3 spans 15 residues. The CDR3 loop reads CASSQYDRTTEKLFF. Here the CDR3 DNA reads TGCGCCAGCAGCCAATATGACAGGACCACCGAAAAACTGTTTTTT.

The V gene is TRBV18, the J gene TRBJ1-2, with a possible D match to TRBD1 (6 bases). CDR3 length: 13 residues. Germline CDR1 reads KGHSH; CDR2 reads LQKENI. Trimming took 1 base from V and 3 from J, leaving 6 bases between them. DNA for the CDR3: TGTGCCAGCTCACCACACAGGGACTATGGCTACACCTTC. Amino acids: CASSPHRDYGYTF.

This chain joins TRBV27 and TRBJ1-2; D possibly corresponds to TRBD1 (6 bases). The CDR3 totals 14 residues. Trimming cost V 5 bases and J 0 bases, with 10 bases left between them. In germline, CDR1 is MNHEY, CDR2 SMNVEV (reference sequence). The CDR3 is CASSLTGPNYGYTF. Here the CDR3 DNA reads TGTGCCAGCAGTCTTACAGGGCCTAACTATGGCTACACCTTC.

This clone has only a few counts. The V call is TRBV6-6, the J call TRBJ2-2; 12 nucleotides match TRBD1. This CDR3 has 16 amino acids. The V segment lost 2 bases and the J segment 7 bases; nucleotides outside the gene matches: 5. Germline values: CDR1 MNHNY, CDR2 SVGAGI (reference sequence). The CDR3 sequence: CASSYRDRGQGGELFF. The DNA for the CDR3 is TGTGCCAGCAGTTACCGGGACAGGGGGCAGGGCGGGGAGCTGTTTTTT.

The chain uses TRBV27 and TRBJ1-5; D uncertain. CDR3 length: 12 residues. Looked up from germline, CDR1 is MNHEY and CDR2 is SMNVEV (reference sequence). V lost 6 bases, J lost 2 bases, and 5 bases lay in between. In DNA, the CDR3 is TGTGCCAGCAGGAGCGGCAATCAGCCCCAGCATTTT. Translated, it gives CASRSGNQPQHF.

The rearrangement links TRBV27 to TRBJ2-1; 7 nucleotides match TRBD2. The CDR3 totals 14 residues. Trimming at V came to 6 bases and at J to 2 bases, leaving 4 bases not matched to a gene. Germline assignment: CDR1 MNHEY and CDR2 SMNVEV (reference sequence). CDR3: CASRGLKTYNEQFF. Written as DNA, the CDR3 is TGTGCCAGCAGGGGACTAAAAACCTACAATGAGCAGTTCTTC.

The chain carries TRBV6-1 and TRBJ1-5, with 7 bases matching TRBD1. Germline CDR1 reads MNHNS; CDR2 reads SASEGT. CDR3 length equals 14 residues. V lost 0 bases and J lost 5; bases outside the gene matches: 1. CDR3 residues: CASSEAGTDQPQHF. The CDR3 region has the DNA TGTGCCAGCAGTGAAGCCGGGACAGATCAGCCCCAGCATTTT.

The gene calls are TRBV29-1 and TRBJ2-7, with TRBD1 matching over 7 bases. The junction had 8 bases not matched to a gene; V was cut back by 6 bases and J by 6 bases. In germline, CDR1 is SQVTM, CDR2 ANQGSEA. The CDR3 extends over 12 amino acids. The CDR3 is CSVDRVSGEQYF. The CDR3 DNA sequence: TGCAGCGTCGACAGGGTGTCTGGCGAGCAGTACTTC.

The rearrangement links TRBV9 to TRBJ1-1, with unresolved D. V lost 3 bases and J lost 4, with 10 bases in between. There are 13 residues in the CDR3. CDR1 is SGDLS, CDR2 YYNGEE, per germline. The CDR3 reads CASSGGRGTEAFF. CDR3 in DNA: TGTGCCAGCAGCGGTGGACGGGGCACTGAAGCTTTCTTT.

The chain employs TRBV2 and TRBJ1-1; D unclear. CDR1 is SNHLY, CDR2 FYNNEI, per germline. The CDR3 consists of 13 residues. The V end lost 5 bases, the J end lost 4 bases, and 11 bases lay between the germline ends. CDR3 DNA: TGTGCCAGCAGTATAACCTCACTCACTGAAGCTTTCTTT. It is translated as CASSITSLTEAFF.

The J gene is TRBJ2-7, the V gene TRBV7-2; TRBD1 might be the D (6 bases). The CDR3 contains 14 residues. Germline CDR1 reads SGHTA; CDR2 reads FQGNSA. V dropped 5 bases and J dropped 0 bases, with 11 bases sitting between them. The CDR3 nucleotides are TGTGCCAGCAGCCCGCACAGGGACTCCTACGAGCAGTACTTC. It is translated as CASSPHRDSYEQYF. Complete variable domain (other parts from reference TRBV7-2 and TRBJ2-7): GAGVSQSPSNKVTEKGKDVELRCDPISGHTALYWYRQSLGQGLEFLIYFQGNSAPDKSGLPSDRFSAERTGGSVSTLTIQRTQQEDSAVYLCASSPHRDSYEQYFGPGTRLTVT.

This clone showed up just a few times. The J gene is TRBJ1-5, the V gene TRBV7-9, with TRBD1 matching 7 bases. Per the germline V gene, CDR1 is SEHNR and CDR2 is FQNEAQ (reference sequence). This CDR3 is built from 14 residues. After removal of 5 bases from V and 3 bases from J, the junction contained 4 bases not matched to a gene. DNA of the CDR3: TGTGCCAGCAGCCCGACAGGGATCAATCAGCCCCAGCATTTT. It specifies CASSPTGINQPQHF.

This clone came up a few times. The V and J genes are TRBV5-6 and TRBJ2-7; weak D call: TRBD2 (5 bases). V was shortened by 2 bases and J by 6 bases, with 12 bases between the two germline ends. Looked up from germline, CDR1 is SGHDT and CDR2 is YYEEEE. CDR3 length: 13 residues. The CDR3, as DNA: TGTGCCAGCAGCTTACTTCGACGGGGCGAGCAGTACTTC. It encodes CASSLLRRGEQYF.

V usage is TRBV4-1 and J usage is TRBJ2-2; D is unresolved. The CDR3 length is 14 residues. V was trimmed by 0 bases and J by 5 bases, leaving 7 bases between them. Germline CDR1 MGHRA, CDR2 YSYEKL. CDR3 DNA: TGCGCCAGCAGCCAAGAACTTGAGACCGGGGAGCTGTTTTTT. Its protein is CASSQELETGELFF.

This clone appeared a few times. The genes are TRBV6-6 and TRBJ1-5, with 8 bases identical to TRBD1. V dropped 6 bases and J dropped 5; count of bases not matched to a gene: 6. Per germline, CDR1 MNHNY and CDR2 SVGAGI (reference sequence). This CDR3 is 14 amino acids long. In DNA, the CDR3 is TGTGCCAGCAGCGTCAGGGGGCAGGATCAGCCCCAGCATTTT. Translation gives CASSVRGQDQPQHF.